Described below is a single TCR beta chain sequence and its context. Other DNA sequences in the sample encode the same CDR3. These data originate in a study of cytomegalovirus exposure and HLA in healthy donors. Study summary: Some 85 million unique TCRs, all from HLA-typed donors, were included in an early release of the data.

60 Vbeta and 13 Jbeta primers were used in PCR. Some clones are missing from TCRdb's copy, which holds only in-frame ones; the method was immunoSEQ multiplex PCR. The profile shows 300,000 or so clones, 84% of them singletons. This CDR3 is 13 amino acids long. Germline V gene data show CDR1 as LNHDA and CDR2 as SQIVND (reference sequence). Trimming cost V 3 bases and J 6 bases, with 9 bases left between them. This clonotype originated in a woman in her forties in good health and CMV-seropositive. The chain recombines TRBV19 with TRBJ1-5; D is possibly TRBD1 (5 bases). Source material: PBMCs. This chain's CDR3 is CASSIGGAQPQHF. The CDR3 bases are TGTGCCAGTAGTATTGGTGGGGCTCAGCCCCAGCATTTT. The full variable domain, its missing parts supplied by reference TRBV19 and TRBJ1-5, is DGGITQSPKYLFRKEGQNVTLSCEQNLNHDAMYWYRQDPGQGLRLIYYSQIVNDFQKGDIAEGYSVSREKKESFPLTVTSAQKNPTAFYLCASSIGGAQPQHFGDGTRLSIL.